These T cell receptor beta chains were read from a single sample in a study of cytomegalovirus exposure and HLA in healthy donors. Assay used: immunoSEQ multiplex PCR; TCRdb lists only in-frame clones, some missing. The table has under 200,000 clones, around 77% seen once. The material sequenced was PBMCs. These receptors were taken from a man in his sixties in good health and CMV-seronegative. CDR3s include the opening cysteine and the closing phenylalanine or tryptophan. The D gene is left open where the match is weak. Not every row has a clone size; where given, it reads once, few, many or a size class.

>TRBJ2-5|-|TRBV2|TRBD2
TGTGCCAGCAACCGACGGGGGGTCCAAGAGACCCAGTACTTC
CASNRRGVQETQYF
>TRBJ1-5|-|TRBV27|-
TGTGCCAGCAGTCCGATTTCGGGTTATGAGCCCCAGCATTTT
CASSPISGYEPQHF
>TRBJ1-1|-|TRBV14|-
TGTGCCAGCAGCCACCCCAGGGCCGGGTTGCCTGAAGCTTTCTTT
CASSHPRAGLPEAFF
>TRBJ2-2|-|TRBV30|TRBD1
TGTGCCTGGAGGGCCCCGGGACAGCTCGGGGAGCTGTTTTTT
CAWRAPGQLGELFF
>TRBJ1-4|-|TRBV10-3|-
TGTGCCATCAGGGGGGGGCGCGATGAAAAACTGTTTTTT
CAIRGGRDEKLFF
>TRBJ2-3|-|TRBV15|-
TGTGCCACCAGCAGCGAGGGACGGGAGGGGGCCTATACGCAGTATTTT
CATSSEGREGAYTQYF
>TRBJ2-1|-|TRBV5-6|-
TGTGCCAGCAGCTTGATCAGGCAGTACAATGAGCAGTTCTTC
CASSLIRQYNEQFF
>TRBJ2-3|-|TRBV5-1|TRBD1
TGCGCCAGCACATCCGACAGGGCAGCCAGTGATACGCAGTATTTT
CASTSDRAASDTQYF
>TRBJ1-5|-|TRBV10-3|TRBD1
TGTGCCATCAGTGAAGACAGGGGGCATCAGCCCCAGCATTTT
CAISEDRGHQPQHF
>TRBJ2-5|-|TRBV15|TRBD2
TGTGCCACCAGCAGAGGCCTAGCGGGGGAAGAGACCCAGTACTTC
CATSRGLAGEETQYF
>TRBJ2-7|-|TRBV15|TRBD2
TGTGCCACCAGCAGAGATCCCAGCGGGAGAACCCACGAGCAGTACTTC
CATSRDPSGRTHEQYF
>TRBJ1-5|-|TRBV2|-
TGTGCCAGCAGGGATATACAGGGATCCCAGCCCCAGCATTTT
CASRDIQGSQPQHF
>TRBJ1-5|-|TRBV5-1|-
TGCGCCAGCAGAGTCGGGGGGTTACAGGGCAATCAGCCCCAGAATTTT
CASRVGGLQGNQPQNF
>TRBJ2-2|-|TRBV5-4|-
TGTGCCAGCAGCTTCGACTCAAGAACGATGACCGGGGAGCTGTTTTTT
CASSFDSRTMTGELFF
>TRBJ1-6|-|TRBV6-1|-
TGTGCCAGCAGTGCTGCAGGGGATGGCTCACCCCTCCACTTT
CASSAAGDGSPLHF
>TRBJ2-1|-|TRBV5-1|TRBD2
TGCGCCAGCAGCTTGGAAATTAGGAGCGGGAGAATGCCCTACAATGAGCAGTTCTTC
CASSLEIRSGRMPYNEQFF
>TRBJ1-1|few|TRBV30|-
TGTGCCTGGAGTGAAAGACAGCCCAGGTCGGCTTTCTTT
CAWSERQPRSAFF
>TRBJ2-2|once|TRBV18|-
TGTGCCAGCTCACTCAAGAACACCGGGGAGCTGTTTTTT
CASSLKNTGELFF
>TRBJ2-7|-|TRBV18|TRBD1
TGTGCCAGCTCACCGAAAACAGGGGGGTACGAGCAGTACTTC
CASSPKTGGYEQYF
>TRBJ2-3|-|TRBV7-7|TRBD2
TGTGCCAGCAGCTTAGGACTAGCGGGAGATACGCAGTATTTT
CASSLGLAGDTQYF
>TRBJ2-2|-|TRBV18|TRBD1
TGTGCCAGCTCACCAAGACAGGGAATGAACACCGGGGAGCTGTTTTTT
CASSPRQGMNTGELFF
>TRBJ1-1|-|TRBV6-4|TRBD1
TGTGCCAGCAGTGAACATGTCCCCGGGACAGGGTCTACCTCTGAAGCTTTCTTT
CASSEHVPGTGSTSEAFF
>TRBJ2-2|-|TRBV19|-
TGTGCCAGTAGGAGATGGACAGATTCAACCGGGGAGCTGTTTTTT
CASRRWTDSTGELFF
>TRBJ1-2|-|TRBV11-2|-
TGTGCCAGCAACTCCCAAGTAGGGGAAATCGGCTACACCTTC
CASNSQVGEIGYTF
>TRBJ1-2|-|TRBV6-1|TRBD1
TGTGCCAGCAGTGAAGCAGTGGCTGGGACAGGGGCAAATAACTATGGCTACACCTTC
CASSEAVAGTGANNYGYTF
>TRBJ1-1|once|TRBV10-3|-
TGTGCCATCAGTGCCACAGGGTTGGACACTGAAGCTTTCTTT
CAISATGLDTEAFF
>TRBJ1-1|-|TRBV6-5|-
TGTGCCAGCAGTTACGCAGGGAGGACTGAAGCTTTCTTT
CASSYAGRTEAFF
>TRBJ2-2|-|TRBV5-5|TRBD2
TGTGCCAGCAGCCGACTGGGGACTAGCGGGAGTAAGGGGACCGGGGAGCTGTTTTTT
CASSRLGTSGSKGTGELFF
>TRBJ2-7|-|TRBV5-1|-
TGCGCCAGCAGCTTGGCCTCGGGTAACCACGAGCAGTACTTC
CASSLASGNHEQYF
>TRBJ2-7|-|TRBV6-5|TRBD1
TGTGCCAGCAGTCGGACAGGGGAGGTGGAGCAGTACTTC
CASSRTGEVEQYF
>TRBJ2-7|once|TRBV28|TRBD1
TGTGCCAGCAGTCCGATCTATATCCGGGACAGGGGGCAGGTGGGGGAGCAGTACTTC
CASSPIYIRDRGQVGEQYF
>TRBJ1-3|-|TRBV10-3|-
TGTGCCATCAGTGGGACAAACTCTGGAAACACCATATATTTT
CAISGTNSGNTIYF
>TRBJ1-1|few|TRBV5-1|TRBD1
TGCGCCAGCAGCCCAACAGGGACAGGCGGAAACACTGAAGCTTTCTTT
CASSPTGTGGNTEAFF
>TRBJ2-1|once|TRBV28|TRBD2
TGTGCCAGCAGTTTGGGAGCGGGAGGCCATAGTGAGCAGTTCTTC
CASSLGAGGHSEQFF
>TRBJ1-1|-|TRBV6-5|-
TGTGCCAGCAGTTACCTGGACAGCGCTTTCTTT
CASSYLDSAFF
>TRBJ2-1|-|TRBV5-4|TRBD2
TGTGCCAGCAGCCGGAGCGGGGCCGCCTACAATGAGCAGTTCTTC
CASSRSGAAYNEQFF
>TRBJ1-2|-|TRBV7-3|-
TGTGCCAGCAGCCTCGGACAGTTTGTTGGCTACACCTTC
CASSLGQFVGYTF
>TRBJ2-2|-|TRBV19|TRBD2
TGTGCCAGTAGTAGGCTAGCGGGTGGCACCGGGGAGCTGTTTTTT
CASSRLAGGTGELFF
>TRBJ2-7|few|TRBV6-1|-
TGTGCCAGCAGTGAGGTAGGACAGCCTTACGAGCAGTACTTC
CASSEVGQPYEQYF
>TRBJ1-1|-|TRBV27|-
TGTGCCAGCAGTTTAATGGACAGCAAGAACACTGAAGCTTTCTTT
CASSLMDSKNTEAFF
>TRBJ1-5|-|TRBV10-1|TRBD1
TGCGCCAGCAGTGAGTCCCTTGACAGGGGAGATCAGCCCCAGCATTTT
CASSESLDRGDQPQHF
>TRBJ1-4|-|TRBV5-6|-
TGTGCCAGCAGCCAGGCAACTAATGAAAAACTGTTTTTT
CASSQATNEKLFF
>TRBJ1-5|-|TRBV6-6|TRBD1
TGTGCCAGCAGGCAACCGGGACAGGGCAATCAGCCCCAGAATTTT
CASRQPGQGNQPQNF
>TRBJ2-7|-|TRBV5-4|TRBD2
TGTGCCAGCAGCTTGCATAAGGCGGGAGGTTCCTACGAGCAGTACTTC
CASSLHKAGGSYEQYF
>TRBJ2-1|-|TRBV29-1|TRBD2
TGCAGCGTTTGGCTAGCGGGCGGCTCCTACAATGAGCAGTTCTTC
CSVWLAGGSYNEQFF
>TRBJ2-4|-|TRBV7-8|TRBD2
TGTGCCAGCAGCTTGGGGGGGGCCAAAAACATTCAGTACTTC
CASSLGGAKNIQYF
>TRBJ1-1|once|TRBV5-6|TRBD1
TGTGCCAGCAGCTACAGGACAGGGGACACTGAAGCTTTCTTT
CASSYRTGDTEAFF
>TRBJ1-2|-|TRBV14|TRBD1
TGTGCCAGCAGCCAACTTCAGGGGGCGGGTGGCTACACCTTC
CASSQLQGAGGYTF
>TRBJ2-7|-|TRBV7-2|-
TGTGCCAGCAGCTTAGTAAGGCCGGGGGAGCAGTACTTC
CASSLVRPGEQYF
>TRBJ2-3|few|TRBV6-5|-
TGTGCCAGCAGTGCCGGGAGCTCGCAGACAGATACGCAGTATTTT
CASSAGSSQTDTQYF
>TRBJ2-2|few|TRBV2|TRBD1
TGTGCCAGCAGCCGGGACAGGGGAAGGGTAACCGGGGAGCTGTTTTTT
CASSRDRGRVTGELFF
>TRBJ2-3|few|TRBV9|-
TGTGCCAGCAGCGTAGCTGTTGGGAGTAGGGGGATCCTGAGCACAGATACGCAGTATTTT
CASSVAVGSRGILSTDTQYF
>TRBJ1-2|-|TRBV6-1|-
TGTGCCAGCAGGTGGTACGGGTCTAACTATGGCTACACCTTC
CASRWYGSNYGYTF
>TRBJ2-7|-|TRBV5-1|-
TGCGCCAGCAGCATAGACAGCTCCTACGAGCAGTACTTC
CASSIDSSYEQYF
>TRBJ2-5|-|TRBV29-1|-
TGCAGCGTTGAAGATCTTTCCCTTCAGGGGATAGAGACCCAGTACTTC
CSVEDLSLQGIETQYF
>TRBJ2-2|-|TRBV30|-
TGTGCCTGGAGGAGATACACCGGGGAGCTGTTTTTT
CAWRRYTGELFF
>TRBJ1-5|-|TRBV19|-
TGTGCCAGCGACGACAGAACTCGCAATCAGCCCCAGCATTTT
CASDDRTRNQPQHF